The 24 T cell receptor beta chains in this list originate from one sample, sequenced in a study of cytomegalovirus exposure and HLA in healthy donors. Assay: immunoSEQ multiplex PCR; the TCRdb copy retains only in-frame clones and omits some. The table shows 200,000 to 250,000 clones, with around four fifths occurring only once. Sequenced material: PBMCs. The source of these receptors is a woman younger than 35 in good health and CMV-seronegative.

J is TRBJ1-5 and V is TRBV6-1, with D perhaps matching TRBD1 (6 bases). CDR1 and CDR2 from the germline V gene are MNHNS and SASEGT. The CDR3 extends over 12 amino acids. CDR3 nucleotide sequence: TGTGCTCTAGGGGGGGCGGATCAGCCCCAGCATTTT. Protein: CALGGADQPQHF.

V is TRBV20-1 and J is TRBJ2-7, with no clear D. The CDR3 is made up of 11 amino acids. The V gene's germline CDR1 is DFQATT and CDR2 SNEGSKA (reference sequence). V was shortened by 1 base and J by 3 bases, with 4 bases between the two germline ends. This chain's CDR3 is CSARGSYEQYF. CDR3 coding DNA: TGCAGTGCTAGAGGGAGCTACGAGCAGTACTTC.

This clone was detected only a few times. The gene calls are TRBV4-2 and TRBJ1-4; D might be TRBD1 (6 bases). V lost 0 bases, J lost 8 bases, and 19 bases lay in between. Looked up from germline, CDR1 is LGHNA and CDR2 is YNFKEQ. The CDR3 totals 17 residues. The CDR3 sequence: CASSQDERRGTVEKLFF. The DNA of the CDR3 is TGTGCCAGCAGCCAAGATGAGAGGAGGGGGACGGTGGAAAAACTGTTTTTT.

This sequence joins TRBV29-1 and TRBJ2-1; 7 bases map to TRBD2. With 1 base clipped from V and 1 base from J, the junction kept 7 bases outside the gene matches. This CDR3 spans 16 amino acids. Germline lookup yields CDR1 SQVTM and CDR2 ANQGSEA. CDR3 sequence: CSVEGLGGDSYNEQFF. The CDR3 bases are TGCAGCGTTGAAGGGTTGGGGGGGGATTCCTACAATGAGCAGTTCTTC.

This clone was seen a single time. The V call is TRBV9, the J call TRBJ1-3; perhaps TRBD1 as D (6 bases). The CDR3 runs to 16 residues. The germline CDR1 and CDR2 sequences are SGDLS and YYNGEE. Trimming removed 2 bases at V and 2 bases at J, with 14 bases between. The CDR3 here is CASSVGGDTTGNTIYF. The DNA for the CDR3 is TGTGCCAGCAGCGTCGGAGGGGACACAACTGGAAACACCATATATTTT.

The J gene is TRBJ2-5, the V gene TRBV5-1, with a possible D match to TRBD2 (7 bases). Per the germline V gene, CDR1 is SGHRS and CDR2 is YFSETQ. V was shortened by 0 bases and J by 3 bases, with 18 bases between the two germline ends. This CDR3 contains 17 residues. The DNA of the CDR3 is TGCGCCAGCAGCTTGGTGGCAGGGGACTACCTTAAAGAGACCCAGTACTTC. Translation: CASSLVAGDYLKETQYF.

The J gene is TRBJ1-2, the V gene TRBV11-2; D call uncertain. The CDR3 covers 15 residues. The V end was cut by 0 bases, the J end by 5 bases, with 13 bases between. Germline-derived CDR1 and CDR2 are SGHAT and FQNNGV. CDR3 coding DNA: TGTGCCAGCAGCTTAGATCATTCGGGCGCTTATGGCTACACCTTC. This codes for CASSLDHSGAYGYTF.

This sequence joins TRBV29-1 and TRBJ2-1, with TRBD2 matching over 7 bases. The CDR3 has 13 residues. CDR1 and CDR2 from the germline V gene are SQVTM and ANQGSEA. The CDR3 loop reads CSGTAGGRGEQFF. The CDR3 DNA sequence: TGCTCTGGGACGGCCGGGGGGAGGGGTGAGCAGTTCTTC.

The chain is built from TRBV27 and TRBJ2-7; D is unresolved. Germline CDR1 reads MNHEY; CDR2 reads SMNVEV (reference sequence). The CDR3 spans 13 residues. Trimming pared 3 bases from V and 4 bases from J, leaving 10 bases between. The CDR3 loop is CASSFLSGYEQYF. The CDR3 DNA reads TGTGCCAGCAGTTTCCTTTCCGGGTACGAGCAGTACTTC.

There are a few counts of this clone. V and J are TRBV5-1 and TRBJ2-3, with TRBD2 as a possible D gene (6 bases). The V end was cut by 3 bases, the J end by 1 base, with 12 bases between. The V gene's germline CDR1 is SGHRS and CDR2 YFSETQ. The CDR3 length is 15 residues. The CDR3 spells CASSSTGEGTDTQYF. Written as DNA, the CDR3 is TGCGCCAGCAGCTCAACGGGGGAGGGCACAGATACGCAGTATTTT. Using reference TRBV5-1 and TRBJ2-3 for the parts outside the CDR3, the full variable domain is KAGVTQTPRYLIKTRGQQVTLSCSPISGHRSVSWYQQTPGQGLQFLFEYFSETQRNKGNFPGRFSGRQFSNSRSEMNVSTLELGDSALYLCASSSTGEGTDTQYFGPGTRLTVL.

This clone occurred a few times. The V and J genes are TRBV12-5 and TRBJ1-5; D remains unclear. Per the germline V gene, CDR1 is LGHNT and CDR2 is FRNRAP. The CDR3 totals 13 residues. Trimming removed 1 base from V and 3 bases from J, with 4 bases in between. CDR3 DNA sequence: TGTGCTAGTGGTTTGGGGAACAATCAGCCCCAGCATTTT. It yields the protein CASGLGNNQPQHF.

This rearrangement joins TRBV20-1 to TRBJ2-5; no firm D call. Germline V gives CDR1 DFQATT, CDR2 SNEGSKA (reference sequence). This CDR3 contains 10 residues. Trimming took off 3 bases at V and 5 bases at J, with 4 bases between the two ends. The CDR3 nucleotides are TGCAGTGCTAGGAGGGAGACCCAGTACTTC. Protein sequence: CSARRETQYF.

The chain employs TRBV18 and TRBJ2-1, with 9 positions matching TRBD1. Trimming at V came to 0 bases and at J to 10 bases, leaving 7 bases not matched to a gene. CDR1 and CDR2 from the germline V gene are KGHSH and LQKENI. The CDR3 sequence is 15 residues long. The CDR3 loop reads CASSPPGDRAGEQFF. The CDR3 DNA reads TGTGCCAGCTCACCACCGGGGGACAGGGCGGGGGAGCAGTTCTTC.

The V gene is TRBV5-6, the J gene TRBJ1-3; D ambiguous. The CDR3 is made up of 11 amino acids. The V end was cut by 3 bases, the J end by 4 bases, with 2 bases between. CDR1 is SGHDT and CDR2 is YYEEEE in the germline V gene. The CDR3 DNA sequence: TGTGCCAGCAGCTGGGGAAACACCATATATTTT. Translated, it gives CASSWGNTIYF. Combining the CDR3 with reference TRBV5-6 and TRBJ1-3 gives the whole variable domain DAGVTQSPTHLIKTRGQQVTLRCSPKSGHDTVSWYQQALGQGPQFIFQYYEEEERQRGNFPDRFSGHQFPNYSSELNVNALLLGDSALYLCASSWGNTIYFGEGSWLTVV.

The chain links TRBV4-1 to TRBJ2-1; D is ambiguous. The V gene lost 0 bases and the J gene lost 5 bases, with 11 bases spanning the gap. CDR3 length equals 15 residues. CDR1 is MGHRA, CDR2 YSYEKL, per germline. The CDR3 spells CASSQDGWQDNEQFF. The DNA of the CDR3 is TGCGCCAGCAGCCAAGATGGATGGCAGGACAATGAGCAGTTCTTC.

The rearrangement joins TRBV2 to TRBJ1-2; 7 nucleotides agree with TRBD1. J was trimmed by 4 bases and V by 4 bases; bases with no gene match: 6. This CDR3 spans 14 amino acids. Germline CDR1 reads SNHLY; CDR2 reads FYNNEI. CDR3 sequence: CASSGDSEGYGYTF. For the CDR3, the DNA is TGTGCCAGCAGTGGGGACAGCGAGGGCTATGGCTACACCTTC.

The chain combines TRBV30 with TRBJ2-2; D is unresolved. Trimming shortened V by 5 bases and J by 5 bases, and 15 bases separated the two germline ends. CDR3 length: 14 amino acids. Germline V gene lookup returns CDR1 GTSNPN and CDR2 SVGIG (reference sequence). DNA of the CDR3: TGTGCCTGGGGTTTGGGGTTCGGGACCGGGGAGCTGTTTTTT. Residues: CAWGLGFGTGELFF. Drawing the rest from reference TRBV30 and TRBJ2-2, the complete variable domain is SQTIHQWPATLVQPVGSPLSLECTVEGTSNPNLYWYRQAAGRGLQLLFYSVGIGQISSEVPQNLSASRPQDRQFILSSKKLLLSDSGFYLCAWGLGFGTGELFFGEGSRLTVL.

This sequence joins TRBV14 and TRBJ1-1; no definite D call. V lost 3 bases and J lost 4, with 9 bases in between. This CDR3 has 13 amino acids. Germline CDR1 and CDR2: SGHDN and FVKESK. The CDR3 nucleotides read TGTGCCAGCAGCCAGTTTATGGCCACTGAAGCTTTCTTT. This translates into CASSQFMATEAFF.

CDR3 in DNA: TGTGCCATCATGAAGGCAGGGGCCAACTCCTACAATGAGCAGTTCTTC. This gives the protein CAIMKAGANSYNEQFF. The chain couples TRBV10-3 to TRBJ2-1; D possibly corresponds to TRBD1 (6 bases). Germline assignment: CDR1 ENHRY and CDR2 SYGVKD. Trimming left V 7 bases short and J 0 bases short, with 16 bases between. CDR3 length equals 16 residues.

The chain combines TRBV18 with TRBJ2-7; D remains unclear. The CDR3 extends over 11 amino acids. Germline V gene sequence: CDR1 KGHSH, CDR2 LQKENI. V dropped 4 bases and J dropped 4 bases, with 5 bases sitting between them. Here the CDR3 DNA reads TGTGCCAGCTCACTGGATTACGAGCAGTACTTC. Translated: CASSLDYEQYF.

A note on this clone: Sequence at one end of the junction differs from germline and may be a read error. The rearrangement links TRBV30 to TRBJ1-1; no firm D call. The CDR3 runs to 11 residues. Per the germline V gene, CDR1 is GTSNPN and CDR2 is SVGIG (reference sequence). CDR3 DNA sequence: TGTGCCTGGAGTGTATTGGCAGCTCCTTCGTTT. Residues: CAWSVLAAPSF.

The chain recombines TRBV9 with TRBJ1-1; D is perhaps TRBD1 (5 bases). Trimming took off 3 bases at V and 6 bases at J, with 12 bases between the two ends. The germline V gene encodes CDR1 SGDLS and CDR2 YYNGEE. The CDR3 contains 13 residues. The DNA of the CDR3 is TGTGCCAGCAGCGGCCAGGGTGGCGCTGAAGCTTTCTTT. This encodes CASSGQGGAEAFF.

The V and J genes are TRBV13 and TRBJ2-7; 11 bases fit TRBD1. V lost 5 bases to trimming and J lost 2 bases; unmatched junction nucleotides: 2. The CDR3 spans 14 residues. From germline, CDR1 is PRHDT and CDR2 FYEKMQ (reference sequence). CDR3 sequence reads: CASSVGQGAYEQYF. In DNA, the CDR3 is TGTGCCAGCAGCGTGGGACAGGGGGCCTACGAGCAGTACTTC. Complete variable domain (other parts from reference TRBV13 and TRBJ2-7): AAGVIQSPRHLIKEKRETATLKCYPIPRHDTVYWYQQGPGQDPQFLISFYEKMQSDKGSIPDRFSAQQFSDYHSELNMSSLELGDSALYFCASSVGQGAYEQYFGPGTRLTVT.

This chain links TRBV19 with TRBJ2-3, with 8 nucleotides matching TRBD1. Looked up from germline, CDR1 is LNHDA and CDR2 is SQIVND (reference sequence). This CDR3 has 13 amino acids. The ends lost 3 bases at V and 7 bases at J; junction bases unmatched: 3. The CDR3 is CASSIQGANTQYF. In DNA form, the CDR3 reads TGTGCCAGTAGTATCCAGGGGGCGAATACGCAGTATTTT.